The TCR beta chain described here comes from a study of shared clonotypes between healthy human individuals. Assay: immunoSEQ multiplex PCR; the TCRdb copy retains only in-frame clones and omits some. This table has 550,000 to 850,000 clones, around 72% appearing once. Overall study findings and caveats: Non-shared clonotypes had lower generation probabilities than clonotypes shared by all four sorted-subset donors.

CDR1 and CDR2 from the germline V gene are SGHRS and YFSETQ. The CDR3 sequence is 13 residues long. The V gene lost 4 bases and the J gene lost 2 bases, with 10 bases spanning the gap. The sample holds a few counts of this clone. Antigen unknown. The chain employs TRBV5-1 and TRBJ2-7; D unresolved. The sample comprised memory CD4+ T cells sorted from blood. As for subset: CD45RA-negative fraction. This receptor was taken from a woman aged 25 to 39 in good health. CDR3 region: CASSTATPYEQYF. The CDR3, as DNA: TGCGCCAGCAGCACGGCGACCCCCTACGAGCAGTACTTC.